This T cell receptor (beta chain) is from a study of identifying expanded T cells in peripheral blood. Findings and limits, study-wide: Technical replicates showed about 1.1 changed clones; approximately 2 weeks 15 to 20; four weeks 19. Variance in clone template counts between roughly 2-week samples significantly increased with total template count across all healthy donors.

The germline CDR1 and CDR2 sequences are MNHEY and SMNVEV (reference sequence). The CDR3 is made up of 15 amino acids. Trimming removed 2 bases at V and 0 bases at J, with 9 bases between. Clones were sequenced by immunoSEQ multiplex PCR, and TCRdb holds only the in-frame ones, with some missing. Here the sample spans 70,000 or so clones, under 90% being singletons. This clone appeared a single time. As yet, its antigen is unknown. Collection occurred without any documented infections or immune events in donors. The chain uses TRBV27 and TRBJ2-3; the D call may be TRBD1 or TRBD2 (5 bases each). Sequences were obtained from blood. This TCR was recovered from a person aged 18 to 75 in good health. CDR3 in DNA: TGTGCCAGCAGTTTACCCGGGGCCAGCACAGATACGCAGTATTTT. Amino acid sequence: CASSLPGASTDTQYF.